This T cell receptor beta chain was obtained from a study of T-cell memory formation after mild COVID-19. About the study: For the most part, TCR clusters were specific to one donor. Study observations and caveats: There was a balanced CD4/CD8 profile in clones contracting day 15 to 85, and later expanders leaned CD4+. Memory sampled before infection contained some responding clones, suggesting cross-reactive memory joined.

On this clonotype itself: Its antigen is not known.

J lost 2 bases, V lost 0 bases, and 5 bases had no gene match. In germline, CDR1 is SGHRS, CDR2 YFSETQ. The CDR3 is 16 amino acids. It was 5'RACE with constant-segment primers that produced the TCR alpha and TCR beta cDNA libraries, which carried sample barcodes and UMIs. Each CDR3 protein is one row after TCRdb ran MiXCR on the 5' RACE reads. The sample lists 450,000 to 650,000 distinct CDR3 sequences; more than 15% were seen once. The sequencing sample was made of PBMCs or a T cell subset sorted from them (not recorded which). The chain recombines TRBV5-1 with TRBJ2-1; 7 bases map to TRBD2. The clonotype originates from an adult woman who had mild COVID-19 (a few samples of this study predate the infection). Cell type and time point are not known. In DNA, the CDR3 is TGCGCCAGCAGCTTGGCCTCCGGGAGGACCTACAATGAGCAGTTCTTC. Translating gives CASSLASGRTYNEQFF.